These T cell receptor beta chains were read from a single sample in a study of cytomegalovirus exposure and HLA in healthy donors. Profiling relied on immunoSEQ multiplex PCR, and the TCRdb table lists in-frame clones only, not all of them. The sample lists approximately 160,000 clones; 77% were seen once. The sequencing sample was made of PBMCs. Receptor source: a woman younger than 45 in good health and CMV-seronegative. Both conserved end residues are trimmed from each CDR3. Each record gives: V gene, CDR3 length, D gene, CDR3 protein. D genes are given only for firm matches.

>TRBV7-9|12|TRBD1
ASSSTGVNYGYP
>TRBV5-1|13|NA
ASSLGAAMNTEAF
>TRBV5-1|12|NA
ASSLSGGATEAF
>TRBV11-3|12|NA
ASSLVPGDYEQY
>TRBV6-5|11|NA
ASSQRQSYEQY
>TRBV11-3|12|NA
ASSRQANTGELF
>TRBV13|13|TRBD1
ASSWRQGMNTEAF
>TRBV19|12|NA
ASSQRVSDYGYT
>TRBV27|18|NA
ASNLRGGERGVGYDYGYT
>TRBV9|15|TRBD1
ASSGQKGTGNIGELF
>TRBV7-3|13|NA
ASSPRLVPYNEQF
>TRBV4-1|12|TRBD1
ASSQVGQGHGYT
>TRBV6-4|12|NA
ASRRIDRSSEQY
>TRBV6-4|11|NA
ASSRESNQPQH
>TRBV15|11|NA
ATSWAPNEKLF
>TRBV27|12|NA
ASSFSGYNYGYT
>TRBV27|11|TRBD1
ASSFTGEQPQH
>TRBV5-5|11|TRBD1
ASRPGQGYGYT
>TRBV9|13|NA
ASSVERVGYNEQF
>TRBV19|13|NA
ASSRTSGSNQPQH
>TRBV7-9|11|TRBD2
ASVAGAYNEQF
>TRBV7-2|11|NA
ASSLGGSYGYT
>TRBV7-3|16|NA
ASSASSVVGSSYNEQF
>TRBV6-5|12|TRBD1
ASSPTDRAYEQY
>TRBV27|13|TRBD2
ASSLWLAGEHEQY
>TRBV7-9|14|TRBD1
ASSLGSGTANTEAF
>TRBV6-5|13|TRBD1
ASSMGQGSTYEQY
>TRBV5-4|10|TRBD1
ASSYDREGYT
>TRBV4-1|13|TRBD1
ASSQERQGVETQY
>TRBV5-1|16|TRBD2
ASSLPTTSGSVYNEQF
>TRBV10-3|14|NA
AISVVVGGSGNTIY
>TRBV10-3|12|NA
AISESSTSYGYT
>TRBV27|14|NA
ASRQIHRDTNDGYT
>TRBV5-1|14|TRBD1
ASSLPGGSYNSPLH
>TRBV5-4|13|NA
ASRPVSTSTDTQY
>TRBV9|15|TRBD1
ASSPGTGVLAKNIQY
>TRBV5-1|12|NA
ASSDSQGATEAF
>TRBV11-2|12|TRBD1
ASSSWTGPYGYT
>TRBV6-1|13|NA
ASSEEFHPNYGYT
>TRBV10-1|11|TRBD1
ASSGQGADTQY
>TRBV30|10|NA
AWSRGGVGYT
>TRBV5-4|15|TRBD1
ASSPIPGTEVSYEQY
>TRBV15|12|TRBD1
ATSKNDRVQSYT
>TRBV29-1|10|TRBD1
SVGTGQETQY
>TRBV6-4|12|NA
ASSEQESNYGYT
>TRBV6-1|12|NA
ASSETGRTTEAF
>TRBV6-5|12|TRBD2
ASSFRTSRETQY
>TRBV29-1|8|TRBD1
SAGTVGYT
>TRBV6-6|13|TRBD1
ASRQQGLGNQPQH
>TRBV9|12|TRBD1
ASSSGGTVSGYT
>TRBV6-4|13|NA
ASSLKAGAQESQH
>TRBV6-1|11|TRBD1
ASRARTGAEAF
>TRBV28|11|NA
ASKGSGNQPQH
>TRBV6-5|11|TRBD2
ASRRSGGYEQY
>TRBV5-6|14|TRBD2
ASSLWLAASTDTQY